Shown below are 31 T cell receptor beta chains from a single sample sequenced in a study of HIV-infected patients and healthy controls. Roughly three months, about 14 weeks, into antiretroviral therapy, follow-up blood was collected. The repertoire came from unfractionated whole blood and reflected all unsorted peripheral T cells. Around 450 ng RNA was reverse transcribed with alpha and beta constant-region primers. Separate chain-specific third strand synthesis with multiplexing indices produced the alpha and beta libraries. TCRdb analysed the 5' RACE reads with MiXCR anew, one entry per CDR3 protein. The table records under 7,000 distinct CDR3 sequences, roughly 9.1% of them present only once. The sample was blood, taken during antiretroviral therapy. These receptors originate from an adult with HIV infection.

This clonotype has ten or more counts. The chain employs TRBV28 and TRBJ2-1, with D hard to call. V gave up 6 bases and J gave up 8 bases, with 23 bases separating them. The CDR3 sequence is 16 residues long. Germline V gives CDR1 MDHEN, CDR2 SYDVKM. CDR3 nucleotide sequence: TGTGCCAGCAGCCAAACCCGACTCTTCCTAGGCGATGAGCAGTTCTTC. It encodes CASSQTRLFLGDEQFF.

This clonotype was found many times. The chain recombines TRBV30 with TRBJ2-2; D might be TRBD1 (6 bases). V was cut by 1 base and J by 3 bases, with 15 bases left in between. The CDR3 extends over 16 amino acids. Germline V gene lookup returns CDR1 GTSNPN and CDR2 SVGIG (reference sequence). The CDR3: CAWSGPDRPYTGELFF. The CDR3 coding sequence is TGTGCCTGGAGTGGGCCGGACAGACCTTACACCGGGGAGCTGTTTTTT.

By sample fraction, this clonotype is medium-sized. This chain links TRBV29-1 with TRBJ1-1; a weak D match, TRBD1 (6 bases). In germline, CDR1 is SQVTM, CDR2 ANQGSEA. Trimming took off 5 bases at V and 5 bases at J, with 9 bases between the two ends. The CDR3 covers 11 residues. The CDR3 loop reads CSVQRGTEAFF. The CDR3 bases are TGCAGCGTTCAAAGGGGGACTGAAGCTTTCTTT.

This clonotype has a count of ten or more. V and J are TRBV29-1 and TRBJ1-2; D remains unclear. The CDR3 loop spans 12 amino acids. The V and J ends lost 2 bases and 8 bases respectively, with 12 bases between them. CDR1 is SQVTM, CDR2 ANQGSEA, per germline. As DNA, the CDR3 is TGCAGCGTTGAACCTACCCTTGGGGGCTACACCTTC. It encodes CSVEPTLGGYTF.

This clonotype appeared many times. This chain links TRBV6-2 or TRBV6-3 with TRBJ1-1; D is unresolved. CDR1 is MNHEY, CDR2 SVGEGT, per germline. V lost 2 bases, J lost 6 bases, and 28 bases lay in between. This CDR3 region has 19 residues. CDR3 in amino acids: CASSYIVGAVKASPPEAFF. As DNA, the CDR3 is TGTGCCAGCAGTTACATCGTTGGAGCTGTGAAGGCCTCCCCTCCTGAAGCTTTCTTT.

The rearrangement uses TRBV4-1 and TRBJ2-5, with 9 bases aligning to TRBD1. J lost 4 bases, V lost 1 base, and 4 bases had no gene match. CDR1 MGHRA and CDR2 YSYEKL come from the germline V gene. This CDR3 is built from 15 residues. The CDR3 sequence: CASSQADRGRETQYF. The CDR3 DNA reads TGCGCCAGCAGCCAAGCGGACAGGGGCCGAGAGACCCAGTACTTC.

In its sample, this clonotype was seen a few times. This chain connects TRBV14 to TRBJ2-7; no reliable D call. The CDR3 spans 17 residues. V was trimmed by 1 base and J by 0 bases, leaving 16 bases between them. Germline CDR1 and CDR2: SGHDN and FVKESK. The CDR3 spells CASSQVSATQSSYEQYF. In nucleotides, the CDR3 is TGTGCCAGCAGCCAAGTAAGTGCGACGCAGAGCTCCTACGAGCAGTACTTC. The full variable domain, its missing parts supplied by reference TRBV14 and TRBJ2-7, is EAGVTQFPSHSVIEKGQTVTLRCDPISGHDNLYWYRRVMGKEIKFLLHFVKESKQDESGMPNNRFLAERTGGTYSTLKVQPAELEDSGVYFCASSQVSATQSSYEQYFGPGTRLTVT.

There are many counts of this clonotype. V gene TRBV6-2 or TRBV6-3 combines with J gene TRBJ1-2; 8 bases line up with TRBD1. This CDR3 has 14 amino acids. The V gene's germline CDR1 is MNHEY and CDR2 SVGEGT. V shed 0 bases, J shed 8 bases, and the junction held 5 bases outside the gene matches. CDR3 sequence: CASSYSQGAGGYTF. The CDR3 coding sequence is TGTGCCAGCAGTTACTCGCAGGGGGCAGGAGGCTACACCTTC.

The V gene is TRBV28, the J gene TRBJ2-3; D is possibly TRBD1 or TRBD2 (6 bases each). Trimming pared 5 bases from V and 3 bases from J, leaving 15 bases between. The CDR3 runs 15 residues. In germline, CDR1 is MDHEN, CDR2 SYDVKM. CDR3 amino acids: CASSDRGAGTDTQYF. In DNA form, the CDR3 reads TGTGCCAGCAGTGATAGGGGGGCTGGGACAGATACGCAGTATTTT.

This clonotype is medium-sized within its sample. The gene calls are TRBV6-5 and TRBJ1-2; 11 bases map to TRBD1. Germline V lookup: CDR1 MNHEY, CDR2 SVGAGI. This CDR3 is 16 amino acids long. Losses at the gene ends were 0 bases for V and 2 bases for J; bases not matched to a gene: 2. Written as DNA, the CDR3 is TGTGCCAGCAGTTACTCGCGGACAGGGGGCAACTATGGCTACACCTTC. Translating gives CASSYSRTGGNYGYTF.

V gene TRBV7-2 combines with J gene TRBJ2-7, with 10 bases fitting TRBD2. This CDR3 contains 15 residues. Germline trimming cut 1 base from V and 4 bases from J; bases unmatched to any gene: 4. The germline gives CDR1 SGHTA, CDR2 FQGNSA. CDR3 amino acids: CASSLGASGGYEQYF. CDR3 sequence (DNA): TGTGCCAGCAGCTTAGGAGCTAGCGGGGGATACGAGCAGTACTTC.

This clonotype has a count of ten or more. The CDR3 sequence: CASSGTSGGNEQFF. In DNA, the CDR3 is TGTGCCAGCAGTGGGACTAGCGGAGGCAATGAGCAGTTCTTC. The V gene is TRBV2, the J gene TRBJ2-1, with TRBD2 matching 10 bases. The CDR3 runs to 14 residues. The junction had 3 bases not matched to a gene; V was cut back by 4 bases and J by 6 bases. Germline V gene data show CDR1 as SNHLY and CDR2 as FYNNEI.

This clonotype was detected ten times or more. The chain combines TRBV5-1 with TRBJ1-5; D call uncertain. V was trimmed by 4 bases and J by 6 bases, leaving 17 bases between them. Germline V lookup: CDR1 SGHRS, CDR2 YFSETQ. The CDR3 spans 15 residues. CDR3 protein: CASSLEGGESQPQHF. CDR3 bases: TGCGCCAGCAGCCTGGAGGGCGGGGAGAGTCAGCCCCAGCATTTT.

This clonotype is categorized as medium-sized (0.01 to 0.1%). V usage is TRBV20-1 and J usage is TRBJ1-5; a possible D gene is TRBD1 (5 bases). The CDR3 has 17 amino acids. Looked up from germline, CDR1 is DFQATT and CDR2 is SNEGSKA (reference sequence). The V gene lost 5 bases and the J gene lost 0 bases, with 20 bases spanning the gap. CDR3 sequence (DNA): TGCAGTGCTCGGGACCATTCAAAGCGTTATAGCAATCAGCCCCAGCATTTT. Translating gives CSARDHSKRYSNQPQHF.

This chain's CDR3 is CAISDLSLNQPQHF. CDR3 nucleotide sequence: TGTGCCATCAGTGATTTAAGTCTAAATCAGCCCCAGCATTTT. The genes are TRBV10-3 and TRBJ1-5; D is unresolved. The V gene lost 3 bases and the J gene lost 4 bases, with 10 bases spanning the gap. The CDR3 loop spans 14 amino acids. Germline assignment: CDR1 ENHRY and CDR2 SYGVKD.

This clonotype is labeled medium-sized. J is TRBJ1-5 and V is TRBV7-2; D is unresolved. Germline loops: CDR1 SGHTA, CDR2 FQGNSA. The V and J ends lost 5 bases and 0 bases respectively, with 11 bases between them. There are 15 residues in the CDR3. The DNA for the CDR3 is TGTGCCAGCAGCAGAGCCATGGATAGCAATCAGCCCCAGCATTTT. Encoded protein: CASSRAMDSNQPQHF.

In its sample, this clonotype is medium-sized. V and J are TRBV28 and TRBJ2-7, with no clear D. The CDR3 is 13 amino acids. CDR1 is MDHEN, CDR2 SYDVKM, per germline. The V gene lost 5 bases and the J gene lost 0 bases, with 8 bases spanning the gap. This CDR3 is CASSLGPSYEQYF. CDR3 DNA sequence: TGTGCCAGCAGTCTTGGTCCCTCCTACGAGCAGTACTTC. Variable domain in full (rest from reference TRBV28 and TRBJ2-7): DVKVTQSSRYLVKRTGEKVFLECVQDMDHENMFWYRQDPGLGLRLIYFSYDVKMKEKGDIPEGYSVSREKKERFSLILESASTNQTSMYLCASSLGPSYEQYFGPGTRLTVT.

This clonotype is medium-sized in the sample. The genes are TRBV20-1 and TRBJ1-5; 8 nucleotides agree with TRBD1. CDR1 is DFQATT and CDR2 is SNEGSKA in the germline V gene (reference sequence). V shed 5 bases, J shed 1 base, and the junction held 10 bases outside the gene matches. The CDR3 sequence is 16 residues long. In DNA form, the CDR3 reads TGCAGTGCTGATAGTATCGACAGGGGAAGCAATCAGCCCCAGCATTTT. The encoded protein is CSADSIDRGSNQPQHF.

The chain is built from TRBV20-1 and TRBJ2-7; 11 bases map to TRBD2. This CDR3 comprises 17 residues. The germline V gene encodes CDR1 DFQATT and CDR2 SNEGSKA (reference sequence). After removal of 1 base from V and 0 bases from J, the junction contained 8 bases not matched to a gene. The CDR3 loop is CSARVRTSGGYSYEQYF. CDR3 sequence (DNA): TGCAGTGCTAGAGTCCGTACTAGCGGGGGATACTCCTACGAGCAGTACTTC.

This clonotype appeared many times. This rearrangement joins TRBV28 to TRBJ1-5; TRBD1 might be the D (5 bases). This CDR3 is 14 amino acids long. Trimming took off 3 bases at V and 11 bases at J, with 17 bases between the two ends. CDR1 is MDHEN and CDR2 is SYDVKM in the germline V gene. CDR3 residues: CASSFGGSILAQHF. DNA for the CDR3: TGTGCCAGCAGTTTCGGGGGGTCAATCCTGGCCCAGCATTTT.

This clonotype is medium-sized in the sample. The genes are TRBV11-2 and TRBJ2-7; 9 bases are shared with TRBD1. The V segment lost 5 bases and the J segment 0 bases; nucleotides outside the gene matches: 17. The CDR3 runs to 19 residues. Germline loops: CDR1 SGHAT, CDR2 FQNNGV. The CDR3 is CASSRGGGPGTGNSYEQYF. DNA for the CDR3: TGTGCCAGCAGCCGTGGCGGGGGACCCGGGACAGGGAACTCCTACGAGCAGTACTTC.

This clonotype was observed at least ten times. The chain has TRBV7-2 and TRBJ2-3, with TRBD2 identical over 8 bases. This CDR3 region has 15 residues. The ends lost 2 bases at V and 4 bases at J; junction bases unmatched: 5. Germline V gives CDR1 SGHTA, CDR2 FQGNSA. The CDR3 DNA is TGTGCCAGCAGCTTAAACGGGGGGGACGCAGATACGCAGTATTTT. Translation: CASSLNGGDADTQYF.

At least ten counts were recorded for this clonotype. The V call is TRBV28, the J call TRBJ2-7; D may be TRBD2 (7 bases). V was clipped by 3 bases and J by 2 bases, with 11 bases between them. The CDR3 runs to 14 residues. Germline V gene lookup returns CDR1 MDHEN and CDR2 SYDVKM. DNA of the CDR3: TGTGCCAGCAGTTTCCCGGGGGGCCCCTACGAGCAGTACTTC. This translates into CASSFPGGPYEQYF.

The chain combines TRBV10-3 with TRBJ2-1; D not certain. The V end lost 7 bases, the J end lost 1 base, and 11 bases lay between the germline ends. CDR1 and CDR2 from the germline V gene are ENHRY and SYGVKD. This CDR3 has 14 amino acids. CDR3 region: CAIKAVESYNEQFF. In DNA form, the CDR3 reads TGTGCCATCAAGGCGGTTGAATCCTACAATGAGCAGTTCTTC.

CDR3 amino acids: CASSSLRGGEQYF. The DNA for the CDR3 is TGTGCCAGCAGCTCCCTGCGGGGGGGGGAGCAGTACTTC. The J gene is TRBJ2-7, the V gene TRBV7-2, with TRBD2 matching 9 bases. The CDR3 totals 13 residues. The V and J ends lost 4 bases and 7 bases, in that order; junction bases with no gene match: 5. From germline, CDR1 is SGHTA and CDR2 FQGNSA. The variable domain in full, completed from reference TRBV7-2 and TRBJ2-7, reads GAGVSQSPSNKVTEKGKDVELRCDPISGHTALYWYRQSLGQGLEFLIYFQGNSAPDKSGLPSDRFSAERTGGSVSTLTIQRTQQEDSAVYLCASSSLRGGEQYFGPGTRLTVT.

This clonotype has a handful of counts. V and J are TRBV11-2 and TRBJ2-3, with 14 bases that match TRBD2. This CDR3 spans 20 amino acids. Germline assignment: CDR1 SGHAT and CDR2 FQNNGV. The V segment lost 5 bases and the J segment 2 bases; nucleotides outside the gene matches: 15. The CDR3 DNA is TGTGCCAGCAGCACTCGGACTAGCGGGAGGCCAGGCACATACACAGATACGCAGTATTTT. This encodes CASSTRTSGRPGTYTDTQYF.

This clonotype was seen repeatedly, ten times or more. The rearrangement links TRBV6-2 or TRBV6-3 to TRBJ1-5; TRBD1 matches 8 bases. Germline CDR1 and CDR2: MNHEY and SVGEGT. This CDR3 region has 14 residues. Trimming took 2 bases from V and 4 from J; bases not matched to a gene: 1. As DNA, the CDR3 is TGTGCCAGCAGTTACCGGACAGGGAATCAGCCCCAGCATTTT. Translating gives CASSYRTGNQPQHF.

Many counts were recorded for this clonotype. This chain links TRBV29-1 with TRBJ1-5; 10 nucleotides agree with TRBD1. Germline values: CDR1 SQVTM, CDR2 ANQGSEA. J lost 6 bases, V lost 6 bases, and 14 bases had no gene match. CDR3 length equals 16 residues. CDR3 loop: CSVGAGTGVLSQPQHF. For the CDR3, the DNA is TGCAGCGTGGGAGCCGGGACAGGGGTACTTAGTCAGCCCCAGCATTTT. Combining the CDR3 with reference TRBV29-1 and TRBJ1-5 gives the whole variable domain SAVISQKPSRDICQRGTSLTIQCQVDSQVTMMFWYRQQPGQSLTLIATANQGSEATYESGFVIDKFPISRPNLTFSTLTVSNMSPEDSSIYLCSVGAGTGVLSQPQHFGDGTRLSIL.

This clonotype was found many times. The chain links TRBV19 to TRBJ1-1; tentatively, D is TRBD1 (6 bases). Germline V lookup: CDR1 LNHDA, CDR2 SQIVND (reference sequence). The CDR3 covers 14 residues. The ends were cut back, 5 bases at V and 1 base at J, with 11 bases in the middle. CDR3 coding DNA: TGTGCCAGTAGTTACGGACAGACGAACACTGAAGCTTTCTTT. It translates to CASSYGQTNTEAFF.

The chain couples TRBV7-9 to TRBJ1-1; D may be TRBD1 (5 bases). The V end was cut by 5 bases, the J end by 6 bases, with 19 bases between. Per the germline V gene, CDR1 is SEHNR and CDR2 is FQNEAQ (reference sequence). The CDR3 loop spans 15 amino acids. The CDR3 DNA sequence: TGTGCCAGCAGCGTTCCAGGGAAAGAAGTCGCTGAAGCTTTCTTT. This codes for CASSVPGKEVAEAFF.

By proportion, this clonotype is medium-sized. This chain connects TRBV2 to TRBJ2-6; D gene uncertain. V was cut by 1 base and J by 0 bases, with 7 bases left in between. The CDR3 has 16 residues. Germline assignment: CDR1 SNHLY and CDR2 FYNNEI. The DNA of the CDR3 is TGTGCCAGCAGTGAAGGGGTCAGCTCTGGGGCCAACGTCCTGACTTTC. Translation gives CASSEGVSSGANVLTF. Combining the CDR3 with reference TRBV2 and TRBJ2-6 gives the whole variable domain EPEVTQTPSHQVTQMGQEVILRCVPISNHLYFYWYRQILGQKVEFLVSFYNNEISEKSEIFDDQFSVERPDGSNFTLKIRSTKLEDSAMYFCASSEGVSSGANVLTFGAGSRLTVL.